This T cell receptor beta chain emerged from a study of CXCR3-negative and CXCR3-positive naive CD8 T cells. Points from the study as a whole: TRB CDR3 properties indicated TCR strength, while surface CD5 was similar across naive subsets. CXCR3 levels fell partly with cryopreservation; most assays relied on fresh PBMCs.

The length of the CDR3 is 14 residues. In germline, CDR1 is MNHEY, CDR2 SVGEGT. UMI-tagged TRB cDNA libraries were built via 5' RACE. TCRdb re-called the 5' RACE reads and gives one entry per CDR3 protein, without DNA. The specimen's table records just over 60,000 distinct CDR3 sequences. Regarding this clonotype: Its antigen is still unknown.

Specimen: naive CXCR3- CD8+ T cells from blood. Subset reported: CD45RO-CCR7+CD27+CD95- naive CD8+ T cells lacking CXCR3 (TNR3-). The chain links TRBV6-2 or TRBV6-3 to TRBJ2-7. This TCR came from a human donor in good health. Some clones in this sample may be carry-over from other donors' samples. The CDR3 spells CASSYSTSSYEQYF.